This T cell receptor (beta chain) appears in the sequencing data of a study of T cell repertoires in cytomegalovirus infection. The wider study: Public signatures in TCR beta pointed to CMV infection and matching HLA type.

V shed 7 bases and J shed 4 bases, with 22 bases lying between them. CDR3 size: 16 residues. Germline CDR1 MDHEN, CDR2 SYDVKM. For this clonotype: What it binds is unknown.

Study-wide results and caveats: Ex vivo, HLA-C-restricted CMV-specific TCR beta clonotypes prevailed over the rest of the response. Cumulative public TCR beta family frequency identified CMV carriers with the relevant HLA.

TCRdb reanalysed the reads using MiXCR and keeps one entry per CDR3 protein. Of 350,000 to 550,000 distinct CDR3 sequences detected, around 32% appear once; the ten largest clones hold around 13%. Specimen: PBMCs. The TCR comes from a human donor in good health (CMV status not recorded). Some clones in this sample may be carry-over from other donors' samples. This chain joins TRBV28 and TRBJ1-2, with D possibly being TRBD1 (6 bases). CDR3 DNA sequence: TGTGCCAGCAATGCGATCTCCGGACAGCTCCTCTATGGCTACACCTTC. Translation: CASNAISGQLLYGYTF.